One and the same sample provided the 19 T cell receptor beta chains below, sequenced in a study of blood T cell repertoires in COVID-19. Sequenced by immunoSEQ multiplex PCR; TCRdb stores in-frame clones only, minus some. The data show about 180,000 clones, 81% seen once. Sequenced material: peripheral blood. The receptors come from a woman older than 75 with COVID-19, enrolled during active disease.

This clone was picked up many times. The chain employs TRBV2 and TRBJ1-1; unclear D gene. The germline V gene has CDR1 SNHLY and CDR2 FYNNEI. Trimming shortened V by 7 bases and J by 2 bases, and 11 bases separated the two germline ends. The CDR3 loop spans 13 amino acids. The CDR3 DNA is TGTGCCAGCAACAGCCTCCGTAACACTGAAGCTTTCTTT. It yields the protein CASNSLRNTEAFF.

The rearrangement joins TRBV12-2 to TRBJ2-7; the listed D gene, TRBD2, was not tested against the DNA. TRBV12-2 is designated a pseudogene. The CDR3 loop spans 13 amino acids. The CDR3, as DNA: TGTGCAAGTCGCCTAGCCGGTCGGTACGAGCAGTACTTC. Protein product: CASRLAGRYEQYF.

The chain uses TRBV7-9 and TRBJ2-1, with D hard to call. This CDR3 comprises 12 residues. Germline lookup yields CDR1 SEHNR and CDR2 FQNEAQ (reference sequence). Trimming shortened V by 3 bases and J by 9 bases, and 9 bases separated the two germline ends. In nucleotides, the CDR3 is TGTGCCAGCAGCTTGTATGGCTCTGAGCAGTTCTTC. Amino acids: CASSLYGSEQFF.

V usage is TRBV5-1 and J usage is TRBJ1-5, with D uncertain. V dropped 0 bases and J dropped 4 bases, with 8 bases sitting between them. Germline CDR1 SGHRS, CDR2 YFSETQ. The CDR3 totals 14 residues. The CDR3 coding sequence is TGCGCCAGCAGCTTGGTTGGCGGGAATCAGCCCCAGCATTTT. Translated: CASSLVGGNQPQHF.

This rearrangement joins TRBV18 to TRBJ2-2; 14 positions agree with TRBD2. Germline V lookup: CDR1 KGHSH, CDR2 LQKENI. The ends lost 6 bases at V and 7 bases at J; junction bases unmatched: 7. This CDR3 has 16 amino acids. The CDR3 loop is CASSQGLAGADGELFF. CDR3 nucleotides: TGTGCCAGCTCGCAGGGACTAGCGGGAGCGGACGGGGAGCTGTTTTTT.

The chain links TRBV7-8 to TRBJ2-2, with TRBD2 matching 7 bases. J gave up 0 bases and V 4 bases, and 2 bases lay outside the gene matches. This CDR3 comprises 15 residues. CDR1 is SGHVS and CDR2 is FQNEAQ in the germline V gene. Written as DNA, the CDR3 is TGTGCCAGCAGCTGGGGACTAACGAACACCGGGGAGCTGTTTTTT. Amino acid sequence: CASSWGLTNTGELFF.

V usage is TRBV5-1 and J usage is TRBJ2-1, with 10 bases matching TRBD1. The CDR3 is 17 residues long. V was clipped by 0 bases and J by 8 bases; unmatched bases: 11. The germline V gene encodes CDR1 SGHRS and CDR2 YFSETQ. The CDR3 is CASSLGRTGGIWDEQFF. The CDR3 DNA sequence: TGCGCCAGCAGCTTGGGAAGGACAGGGGGGATTTGGGATGAGCAGTTCTTC.

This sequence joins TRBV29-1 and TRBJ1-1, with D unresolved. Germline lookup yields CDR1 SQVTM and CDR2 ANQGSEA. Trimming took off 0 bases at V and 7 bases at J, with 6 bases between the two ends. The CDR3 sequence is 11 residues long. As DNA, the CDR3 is TGCAGCGTTGAAGAGGCCTTTGAAGCTTTCTTT. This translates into CSVEEAFEAFF.

CDR3 in DNA: TGCGCCAGCAGTTCAGGGGAAGGCACAGATACGCAGTATTTT. Its translation is CASSSGEGTDTQYF. The chain recombines TRBV5-1 with TRBJ2-3; TRBD1 might be the D (6 bases). Germline V CDR1 and CDR2: SGHRS, YFSETQ. The V end lost 5 bases, the J end lost 1 base, and 11 bases lay between the germline ends. This CDR3 region has 14 residues.

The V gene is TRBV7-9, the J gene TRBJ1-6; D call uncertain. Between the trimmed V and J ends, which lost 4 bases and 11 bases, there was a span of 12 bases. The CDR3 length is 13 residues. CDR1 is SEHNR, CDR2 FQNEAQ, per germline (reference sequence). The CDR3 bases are TGTGCCAGCAGCTCGGTCGGGGTCCCACCCCTCCACTTT. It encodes CASSSVGVPPLHF.

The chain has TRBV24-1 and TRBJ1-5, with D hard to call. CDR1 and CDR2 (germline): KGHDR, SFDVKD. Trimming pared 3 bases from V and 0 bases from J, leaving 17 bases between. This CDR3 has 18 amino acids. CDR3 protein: CATSDPKEQIYSNQPQHF. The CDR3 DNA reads TGTGCCACCAGTGATCCTAAAGAACAGATATATAGCAATCAGCCCCAGCATTTT.

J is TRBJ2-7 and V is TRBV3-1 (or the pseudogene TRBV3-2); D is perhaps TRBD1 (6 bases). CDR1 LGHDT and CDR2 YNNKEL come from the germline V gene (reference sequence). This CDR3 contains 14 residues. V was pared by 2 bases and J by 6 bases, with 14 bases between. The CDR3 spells CASSQQGYAGEQYF. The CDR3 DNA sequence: TGTGCCAGCAGCCAACAGGGGTATGCGGGCGAGCAGTACTTC.

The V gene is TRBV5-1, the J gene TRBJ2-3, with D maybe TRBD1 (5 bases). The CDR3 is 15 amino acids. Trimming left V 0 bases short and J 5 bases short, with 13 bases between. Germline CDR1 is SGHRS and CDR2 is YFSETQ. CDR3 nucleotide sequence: TGCGCCAGCAGCTTGGCCCCAGGGCAAGAAGATACGCAGTATTTT. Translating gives CASSLAPGQEDTQYF.

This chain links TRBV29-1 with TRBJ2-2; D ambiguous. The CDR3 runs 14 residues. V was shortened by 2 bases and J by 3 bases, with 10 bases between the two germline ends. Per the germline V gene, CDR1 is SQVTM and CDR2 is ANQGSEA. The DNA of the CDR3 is TGCAGCGTTGAACGTCTAGGCCACACCGGGGAGCTGTTTTTT. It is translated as CSVERLGHTGELFF.

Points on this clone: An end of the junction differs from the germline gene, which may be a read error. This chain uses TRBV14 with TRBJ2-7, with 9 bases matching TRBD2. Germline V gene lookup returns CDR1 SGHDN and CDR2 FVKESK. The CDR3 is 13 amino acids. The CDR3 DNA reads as TGTGCCAGCAGCCAACTAGCGGGGTACGAGCAGTATTTC. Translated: CASSQLAGYEQYF.

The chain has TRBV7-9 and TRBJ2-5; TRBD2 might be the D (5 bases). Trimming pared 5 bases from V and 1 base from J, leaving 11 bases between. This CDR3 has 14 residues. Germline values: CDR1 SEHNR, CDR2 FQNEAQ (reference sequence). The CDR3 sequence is CASSPSGLQETQYF. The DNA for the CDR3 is TGTGCCAGCAGCCCCAGCGGACTCCAAGAGACCCAGTACTTC.

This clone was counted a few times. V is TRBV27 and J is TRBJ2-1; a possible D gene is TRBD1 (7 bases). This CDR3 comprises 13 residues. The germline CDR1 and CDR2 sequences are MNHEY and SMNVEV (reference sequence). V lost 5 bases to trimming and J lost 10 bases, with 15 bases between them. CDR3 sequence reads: CASSKEGAREQFF. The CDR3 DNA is TGTGCCAGCAGTAAGGAGGGGGCAAGAGAGCAGTTCTTC.

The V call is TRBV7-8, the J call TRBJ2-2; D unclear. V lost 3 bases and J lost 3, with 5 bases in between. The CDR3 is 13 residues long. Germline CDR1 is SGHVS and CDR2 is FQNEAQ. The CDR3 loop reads CASSLPDTGELFF. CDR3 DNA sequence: TGTGCCAGCAGCTTGCCGGACACCGGGGAGCTGTTTTTT.

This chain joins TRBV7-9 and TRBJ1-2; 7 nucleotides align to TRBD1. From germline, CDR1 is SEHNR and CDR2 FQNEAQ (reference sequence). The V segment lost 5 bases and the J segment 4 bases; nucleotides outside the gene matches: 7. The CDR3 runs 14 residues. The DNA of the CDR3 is TGTGCCAGCAGCCGGGCAGGGGACAGCTATGGCTACACCTTC. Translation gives CASSRAGDSYGYTF.